These T cell receptor beta chains were read from a single sample in a study of CD4 T cells in relation to SARS-CoV-2 and coronaviruses. Assay used: immunoSEQ multiplex PCR; TCRdb lists only in-frame clones, some missing. This table holds about 54,000 clones, roughly nine tenths found once. Sequences were obtained from naive CD4+ T cells from PBMCs. These receptors all stem from an adult with COVID-19. Each CDR3 is given without its conserved first and last residue. Fields, in order: clone size, V gene, D gene, CDR3 protein. A D gene is named only where the DNA matches it firmly. Only part of the rows carry a size: once, few, many, or a class if the clone is expanded.

abundance: -; v_gene: TRBV25-1; d_gene: TRBD2; CDR3aa: ASSRAGAVENEQF
abundance: -; v_gene: TRBV10-3; d_gene: -; CDR3aa: AISETTEFNYGYT
abundance: -; v_gene: TRBV6-5; d_gene: TRBD2; CDR3aa: AILAGPVAKNIQY
abundance: -; v_gene: TRBV29-1; d_gene: -; CDR3aa: SVFGTQGGNEQF
abundance: -; v_gene: TRBV3-1/TRBV3-2; d_gene: -; CDR3aa: ASSQIGEQF
abundance: -; v_gene: TRBV18; d_gene: TRBD2; CDR3aa: ASSPATSGLNTGELF
abundance: once; v_gene: TRBV28; d_gene: TRBD2; CDR3aa: ASSLGVAGTTDTQY
abundance: -; v_gene: TRBV11-2; d_gene: TRBD1; CDR3aa: ASSLTGVYFSYNEQF
abundance: -; v_gene: TRBV12-3/TRBV12-4; d_gene: -; CDR3aa: ASRSTGQETQY
abundance: -; v_gene: TRBV6-5; d_gene: -; CDR3aa: ASSMQGDTQY
abundance: -; v_gene: TRBV7-9; d_gene: -; CDR3aa: ASSLARGTYEQY
abundance: few; v_gene: TRBV4-2; d_gene: -; CDR3aa: ASSPAGAGNTIY
abundance: -; v_gene: TRBV27; d_gene: -; CDR3aa: ASSFPRTSGANVLT
abundance: -; v_gene: TRBV7-9; d_gene: TRBD1; CDR3aa: ASSPKGEGQGSGANVLT
abundance: few; v_gene: TRBV28; d_gene: TRBD1; CDR3aa: ATLTSGQGLEEQY
abundance: -; v_gene: TRBV5-1; d_gene: TRBD2; CDR3aa: ASRGLAGGNTGELF
abundance: -; v_gene: TRBV10-3; d_gene: -; CDR3aa: AIRGGGRDQPQH
abundance: -; v_gene: TRBV5-1; d_gene: TRBD1; CDR3aa: ASSFVGPGGNEKLF
abundance: -; v_gene: TRBV15; d_gene: -; CDR3aa: ATSRGRSLAYEQY
abundance: once; v_gene: TRBV7-8; d_gene: TRBD2; CDR3aa: ASSYEGGTSNSYNEQF
abundance: -; v_gene: TRBV6-6; d_gene: TRBD1; CDR3aa: ASTQGAGGEKLF
abundance: -; v_gene: TRBV2; d_gene: -; CDR3aa: ASSEGGQLFGYT
abundance: once; v_gene: TRBV19; d_gene: TRBD1; CDR3aa: ASSTAGTGVYEQY
abundance: -; v_gene: TRBV28; d_gene: -; CDR3aa: ASSRWLGGETQY
abundance: -; v_gene: TRBV11-3; d_gene: TRBD2; CDR3aa: ASSPRTSVSTDTQY
abundance: few; v_gene: TRBV5-1; d_gene: -; CDR3aa: ASHQGTANTEAF
abundance: -; v_gene: TRBV4-1; d_gene: -; CDR3aa: ASSQLGTGNQPQH
abundance: -; v_gene: TRBV15; d_gene: TRBD2; CDR3aa: ATSRDIGTSGNNNEQF
abundance: -; v_gene: TRBV4-2; d_gene: TRBD2; CDR3aa: ASSPRTSGGEQF
abundance: once; v_gene: TRBV18; d_gene: TRBD1; CDR3aa: ASSPGQALYGYT
abundance: -; v_gene: TRBV30; d_gene: -; CDR3aa: AWSSGWTQRLF
abundance: -; v_gene: TRBV3-1/TRBV3-2; d_gene: TRBD1; CDR3aa: ASSLKGQGLSEQY
abundance: -; v_gene: TRBV7-2; d_gene: -; CDR3aa: ASSLTVLRKDTQY
abundance: -; v_gene: TRBV2; d_gene: -; CDR3aa: ASSENLANNEQF
abundance: -; v_gene: TRBV9; d_gene: -; CDR3aa: ASSATEWSYTEAF
abundance: -; v_gene: TRBV14; d_gene: -; CDR3aa: ASSQGVPGGGETQY
abundance: -; v_gene: TRBV11-2; d_gene: TRBD2; CDR3aa: ASSPGTSGLKTQY
abundance: -; v_gene: TRBV20-1; d_gene: -; CDR3aa: SARAFNEQF
abundance: -; v_gene: TRBV29-1; d_gene: TRBD1; CDR3aa: SANYRQGTSNTEAF
abundance: -; v_gene: TRBV27; d_gene: -; CDR3aa: ASSSNTDTQY
abundance: -; v_gene: TRBV5-1; d_gene: -; CDR3aa: ASRPLTGSAGNTIY
abundance: -; v_gene: TRBV10-3; d_gene: -; CDR3aa: AISRDSNTGELF
abundance: -; v_gene: TRBV24-1; d_gene: TRBD1; CDR3aa: ATSASGVVEGQGSYNEQF
abundance: -; v_gene: TRBV5-4; d_gene: TRBD1; CDR3aa: ASSSRTGNTEAF
abundance: -; v_gene: TRBV28; d_gene: TRBD1; CDR3aa: ASRGTGRGELF
abundance: once; v_gene: TRBV18; d_gene: -; CDR3aa: ASSPFLAVISGANVLT